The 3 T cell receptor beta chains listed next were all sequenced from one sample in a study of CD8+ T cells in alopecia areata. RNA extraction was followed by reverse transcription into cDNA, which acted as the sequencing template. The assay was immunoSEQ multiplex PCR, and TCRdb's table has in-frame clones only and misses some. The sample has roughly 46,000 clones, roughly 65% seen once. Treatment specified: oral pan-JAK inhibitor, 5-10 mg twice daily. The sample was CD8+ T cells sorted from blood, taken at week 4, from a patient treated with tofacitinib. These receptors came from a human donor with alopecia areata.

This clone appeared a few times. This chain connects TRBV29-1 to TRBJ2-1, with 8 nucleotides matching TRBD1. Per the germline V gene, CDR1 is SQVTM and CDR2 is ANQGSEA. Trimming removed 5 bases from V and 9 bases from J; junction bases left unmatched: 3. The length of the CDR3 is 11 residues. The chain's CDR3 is CSVFDRGEQFF. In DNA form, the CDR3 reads TGCAGCGTTTTTGACAGGGGTGAGCAGTTCTTC.

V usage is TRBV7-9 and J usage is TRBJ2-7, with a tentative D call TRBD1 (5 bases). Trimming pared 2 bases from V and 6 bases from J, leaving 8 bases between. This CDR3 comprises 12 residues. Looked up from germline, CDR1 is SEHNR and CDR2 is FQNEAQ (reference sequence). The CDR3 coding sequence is TGTGCCAGCAGCTTATCACAGGTCGAGCAGTACTTC. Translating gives CASSLSQVEQYF. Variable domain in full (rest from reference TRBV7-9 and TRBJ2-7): DTGVSQNPRHKITKRGQNVTFRCDPISEHNRLYWYRQTLGQGPEFLTYFQNEAQLEKSRLLSDRFSAERPKGSFSTLEIQRTEQGDSAMYLCASSLSQVEQYFGPGTRLTVT.

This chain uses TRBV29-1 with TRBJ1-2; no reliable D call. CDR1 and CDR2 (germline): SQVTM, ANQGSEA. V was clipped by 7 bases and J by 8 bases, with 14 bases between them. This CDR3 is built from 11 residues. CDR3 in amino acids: CSGAGVEGYTF. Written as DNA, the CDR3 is TGCAGCGGAGCGGGAGTGGAGGGCTACACCTTC.